These T cell receptor beta chains were read from a single sample in a study of naive and memory T cell subsets. TCRdb called the UMI-ligation and nested PCR reads again in MiXCR, with one record for every CDR3 protein. This sample has approximately 30,000 distinct CDR3 sequences, with around 4.9% found just once. Material: blood. These receptors all come from an adult in good health. The CDR3 runs from the conserved cysteine through the conserved F or W.

CASGTPRTSGGSQFF | TRBJ2-1 | TRBV12-3/TRBV12-4
CASRARLAGDGSGELFF | TRBJ2-2 | TRBV6-6
CASSQDRTEQFF | TRBJ2-1 | TRBV3-1
CASSIEGDYRDRTDTQYF | TRBJ2-3 | TRBV19
CASSPPSLDDGYTF | TRBJ1-2 | TRBV18
CASTQRGVSGANVLTF | TRBJ2-6 | TRBV6-6
CASSLNSATNEKLFF | TRBJ1-4 | TRBV5-1
CASSSLRGQGYEQYF | TRBJ2-7 | TRBV13
CASSLGTGLTFF | TRBJ1-1 | TRBV7-3
CASSEWTAREQYF | TRBJ2-7 | TRBV2
CASSLAGYQPQHF | TRBJ1-5 | TRBV7-2
CASSWSTGTYEQYF | TRBJ2-7 | TRBV12-3/TRBV12-4
CSVLILKGINEKLFF | TRBJ1-4 | TRBV29-1
CASSPRGDVNYGYTF | TRBJ1-2 | TRBV7-3
CASSQEPFGETQYF | TRBJ2-5 | TRBV3-1
CASSDGWAISYYGYTF | TRBJ1-2 | TRBV6-1